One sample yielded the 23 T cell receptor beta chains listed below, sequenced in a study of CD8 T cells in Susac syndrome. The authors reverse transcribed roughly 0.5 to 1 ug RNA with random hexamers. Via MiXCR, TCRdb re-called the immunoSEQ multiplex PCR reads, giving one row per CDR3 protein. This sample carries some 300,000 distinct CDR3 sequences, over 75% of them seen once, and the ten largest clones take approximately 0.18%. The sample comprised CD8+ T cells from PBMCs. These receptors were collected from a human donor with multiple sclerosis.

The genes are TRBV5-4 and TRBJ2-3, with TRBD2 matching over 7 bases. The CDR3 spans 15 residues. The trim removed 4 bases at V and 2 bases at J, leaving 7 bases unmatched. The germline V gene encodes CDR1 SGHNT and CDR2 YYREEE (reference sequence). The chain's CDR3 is CASSLSGGNTDTQYF. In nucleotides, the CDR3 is TGTGCCAGCAGCCTCTCGGGGGGAAACACAGATACGCAGTATTTT.

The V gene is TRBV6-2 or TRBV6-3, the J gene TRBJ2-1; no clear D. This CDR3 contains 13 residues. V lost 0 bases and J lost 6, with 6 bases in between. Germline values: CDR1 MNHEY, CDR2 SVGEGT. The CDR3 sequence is CASSYSSANEQFF. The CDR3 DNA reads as TGTGCCAGCAGTTACTCGAGTGCCAATGAGCAGTTCTTC.

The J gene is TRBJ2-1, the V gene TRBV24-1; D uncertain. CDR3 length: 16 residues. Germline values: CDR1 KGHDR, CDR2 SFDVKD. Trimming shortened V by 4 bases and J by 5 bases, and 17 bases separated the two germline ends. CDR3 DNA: TGTGCCACCAGTGAGGCCACTGAAGGCCGAAACAATGAGCAGTTCTTC. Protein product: CATSEATEGRNNEQFF.

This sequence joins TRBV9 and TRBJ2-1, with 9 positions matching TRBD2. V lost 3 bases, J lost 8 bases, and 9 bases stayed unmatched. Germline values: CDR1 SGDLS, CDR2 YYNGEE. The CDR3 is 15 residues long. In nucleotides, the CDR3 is TGTGCCAGCAGCGGACCGGGACTAGCATTGGATGAGCAGTTCTTC. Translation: CASSGPGLALDEQFF.

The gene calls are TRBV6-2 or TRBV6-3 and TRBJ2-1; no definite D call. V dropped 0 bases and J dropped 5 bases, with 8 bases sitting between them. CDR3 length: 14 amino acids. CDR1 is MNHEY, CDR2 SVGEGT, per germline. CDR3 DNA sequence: TGTGCCAGCAGTTACTCTATGGCCAACAATGAGCAGTTCTTC. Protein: CASSYSMANNEQFF.

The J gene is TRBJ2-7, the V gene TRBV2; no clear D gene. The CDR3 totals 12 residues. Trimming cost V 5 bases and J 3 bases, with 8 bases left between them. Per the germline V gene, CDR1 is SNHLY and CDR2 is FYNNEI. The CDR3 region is CASSPVGYEQYF. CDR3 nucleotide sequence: TGTGCCAGCAGTCCCGTTGGCTACGAGCAGTACTTC.

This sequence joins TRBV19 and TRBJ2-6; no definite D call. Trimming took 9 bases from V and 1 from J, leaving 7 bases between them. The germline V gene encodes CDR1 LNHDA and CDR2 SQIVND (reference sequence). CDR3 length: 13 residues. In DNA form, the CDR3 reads TGTGCCAGCGGAAGGTCTGGGGCCAACGTCCTGACTTTC. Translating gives CASGRSGANVLTF.

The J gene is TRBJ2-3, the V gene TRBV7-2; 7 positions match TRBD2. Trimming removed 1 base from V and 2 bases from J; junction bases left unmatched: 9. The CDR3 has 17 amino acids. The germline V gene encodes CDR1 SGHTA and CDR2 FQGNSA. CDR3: CASSLGASGQPTDTQYF. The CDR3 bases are TGTGCCAGCAGCTTAGGGGCTAGCGGACAACCCACAGATACGCAGTATTTT.

The CDR3 protein is CASSGKSLDGYTF. The CDR3 bases are TGTGCCAGCAGTGGTAAGAGTTTAGATGGCTACACCTTC. J is TRBJ1-2 and V is TRBV25-1; no firm D call. The germline V and J ends were trimmed by 4 bases and 6 bases, with 12 bases remaining between them. The CDR3 covers 13 residues. Germline V gene lookup returns CDR1 MGHDK and CDR2 SYGVNS.

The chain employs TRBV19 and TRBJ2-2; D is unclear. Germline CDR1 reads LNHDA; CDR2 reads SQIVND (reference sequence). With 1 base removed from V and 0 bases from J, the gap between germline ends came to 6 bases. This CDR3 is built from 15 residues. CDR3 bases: TGTGCCAGTAGTATAGTTACAGCGAACACCGGGGAGCTGTTTTTT. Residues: CASSIVTANTGELFF.

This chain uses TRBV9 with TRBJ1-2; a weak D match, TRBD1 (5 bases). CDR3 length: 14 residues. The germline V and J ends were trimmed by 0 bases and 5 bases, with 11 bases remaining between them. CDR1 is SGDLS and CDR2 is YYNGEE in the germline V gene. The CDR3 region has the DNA TGTGCCAGCAGCGTAGCTGAAGGGGTATATGGCTACACCTTC. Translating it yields CASSVAEGVYGYTF.

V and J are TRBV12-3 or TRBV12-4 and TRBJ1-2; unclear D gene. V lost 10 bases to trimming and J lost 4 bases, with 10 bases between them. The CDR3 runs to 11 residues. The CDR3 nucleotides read TGTGCCACCGGACCGGGCTATGGCTACACCTTC. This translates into CATGPGYGYTF.

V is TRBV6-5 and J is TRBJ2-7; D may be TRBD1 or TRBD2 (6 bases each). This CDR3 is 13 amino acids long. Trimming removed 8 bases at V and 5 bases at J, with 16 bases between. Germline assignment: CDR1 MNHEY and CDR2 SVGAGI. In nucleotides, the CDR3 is TGTGCCAGCTTAGATTGGGGGGCCCACGAGCAGTACTTC. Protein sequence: CASLDWGAHEQYF.

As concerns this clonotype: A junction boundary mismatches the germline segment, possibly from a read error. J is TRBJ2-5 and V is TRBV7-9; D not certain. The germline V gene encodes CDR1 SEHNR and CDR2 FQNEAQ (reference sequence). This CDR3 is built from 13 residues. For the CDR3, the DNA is TGTGCCAGCAGCTTAGTAGGGTCGAAGACCCAGCACTTC. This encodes CASSLVGSKTQHF.

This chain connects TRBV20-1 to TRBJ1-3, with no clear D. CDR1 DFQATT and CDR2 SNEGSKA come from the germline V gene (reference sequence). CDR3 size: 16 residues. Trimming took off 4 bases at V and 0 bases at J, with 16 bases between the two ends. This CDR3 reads CSAIPKTPSSGNTIYF. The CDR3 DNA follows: TGCAGTGCTATACCGAAGACACCGAGCTCTGGAAACACCATATATTTT.

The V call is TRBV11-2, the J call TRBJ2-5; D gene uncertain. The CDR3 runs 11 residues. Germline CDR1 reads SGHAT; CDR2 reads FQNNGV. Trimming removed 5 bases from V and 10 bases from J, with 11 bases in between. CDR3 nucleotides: TGTGCCAGCAGCCCTGACTTGATCCAGTACTTC. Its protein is CASSPDLIQYF.

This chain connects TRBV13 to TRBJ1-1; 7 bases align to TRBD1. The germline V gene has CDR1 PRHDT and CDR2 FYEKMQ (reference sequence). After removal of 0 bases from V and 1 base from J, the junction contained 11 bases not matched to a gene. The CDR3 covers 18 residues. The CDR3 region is CASSLGQPVQGENTEAFF. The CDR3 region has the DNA TGTGCCAGCAGCTTAGGCCAGCCGGTGCAGGGGGAGAACACTGAAGCTTTCTTT. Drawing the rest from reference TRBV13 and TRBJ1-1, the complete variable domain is AAGVIQSPRHLIKEKRETATLKCYPIPRHDTVYWYQQGPGQDPQFLISFYEKMQSDKGSIPDRFSAQQFSDYHSELNMSSLELGDSALYFCASSLGQPVQGENTEAFFGQGTRLTVV.

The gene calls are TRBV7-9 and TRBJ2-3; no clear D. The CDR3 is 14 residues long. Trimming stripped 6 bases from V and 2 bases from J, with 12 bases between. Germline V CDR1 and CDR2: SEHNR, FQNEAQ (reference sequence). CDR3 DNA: TGTGCCAGCAGACACCGGGCTATCACAGATACGCAGTATTTT. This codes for CASRHRAITDTQYF.

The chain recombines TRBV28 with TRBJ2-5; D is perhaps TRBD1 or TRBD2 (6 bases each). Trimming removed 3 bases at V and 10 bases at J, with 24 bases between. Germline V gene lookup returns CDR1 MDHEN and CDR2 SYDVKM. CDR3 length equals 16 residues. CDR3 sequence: CASSFSRSGANVDQYF. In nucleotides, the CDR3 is TGTGCCAGCAGTTTTTCCCGTTCGGGGGCTAACGTGGACCAGTACTTC.

CDR3 nucleotides: TGTGCCAGTAGTTACTCCGGGGCGGAGGGCTACGAGCAGTACTTC. As protein: CASSYSGAEGYEQYF. The chain recombines TRBV19 with TRBJ2-7; D is possibly TRBD2 (6 bases). This CDR3 has 15 residues. Per germline, CDR1 LNHDA and CDR2 SQIVND (reference sequence). Trimming took 5 bases from V and 3 from J, leaving 17 bases between them.

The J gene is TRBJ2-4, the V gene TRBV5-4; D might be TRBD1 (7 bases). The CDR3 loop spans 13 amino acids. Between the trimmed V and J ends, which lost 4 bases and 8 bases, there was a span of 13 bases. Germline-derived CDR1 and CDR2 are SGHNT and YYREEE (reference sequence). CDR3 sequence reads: CASSSTGEDIQYF. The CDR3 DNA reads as TGTGCCAGCAGCAGTACAGGGGAGGACATTCAGTACTTC.

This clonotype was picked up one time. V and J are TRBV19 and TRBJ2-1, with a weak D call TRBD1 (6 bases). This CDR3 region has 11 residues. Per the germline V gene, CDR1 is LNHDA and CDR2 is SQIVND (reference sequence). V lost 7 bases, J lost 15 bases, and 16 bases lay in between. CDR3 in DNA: TGTGCCAGTAACCTCGGGCGACAGGCGTTCTTC. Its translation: CASNLGRQAFF.

The CDR3 coding sequence is TGTGCCAGCAGCGCAAAGATGCAGGGGCTCGGCTTTGGCATTCAGTACTTC. This encodes CASSAKMQGLGFGIQYF. The chain links TRBV7-9 to TRBJ2-4; D might be TRBD1 (6 bases). CDR1 and CDR2 (germline): SEHNR, FQNEAQ (reference sequence). Trimming removed 5 bases from V and 9 bases from J, with 26 bases in between. CDR3 size: 17 residues.